The rows below give T cell receptor beta chains drawn from one sample of a study of identical twins. TCRdb ran MiXCR on the 5' RACE reads and lists one entry per CDR3 protein. The top ten clones hold 2.9% of a sample with 430,000 or so distinct CDR3 sequences, about 24% of them seen once. This same sample was also part of a study on T cells expressing NK-cell markers.

Material: CD4+ T cells sorted from blood. The receptors originated from a woman under 30 in good health. CDR3s include the opening cysteine and the closing phenylalanine or tryptophan. Fields, in order: clone size, D gene, V gene, J gene, CDR3 length, CDR3 DNA, CDR3 protein. A D gene is named only where the DNA matches it firmly. Clone size is shown for a subset of rows, as once, few, many or a class of expanded clone.

>few|.|TRBV10-3|TRBJ2-6|15
TGTGCCATCAGTGACGCGGTCTCTGGGGCCAACGTCCTGACTTTC
CAISDAVSGANVLTF
>.|.|TRBV7-3|TRBJ2-6|15
TGTGCCAGCACCCCCCTAGGCTCTGGGGCCAACGTCCTGACTTTC
CASTPLGSGANVLTF
>.|TRBD2|TRBV12-3/TRBV12-4|TRBJ2-7|15
TGTGCCAGCAGTTTAAGGCTAGCGGGAGGATACGAGCAGTACTTC
CASSLRLAGGYEQYF
>.|.|TRBV7-9|TRBJ1-1|14
TGTGCCAGCAGCTTAGTTCCGGGAGGGGTTGAAGCTTTCTTT
CASSLVPGGVEAFF
>.|TRBD2|TRBV20-1|TRBJ2-5|15
TGCAGTGCGCCTCTGAGCGGGGGGTACCAAGAGACCCAGTACTTC
CSAPLSGGYQETQYF
>.|TRBD2|TRBV11-2|TRBJ2-1|17
TGTGCCAGCAGCTTAGGGTACCCTAGCGGTAAAGTGGGTGAGCAGTTCTTC
CASSLGYPSGKVGEQFF
>.|.|TRBV20-1|TRBJ2-1|12
TGCAGTGCTAGCCGACTTCGACAAGTGCAGTTCTTC
CSASRLRQVQFF
>few|TRBD1|TRBV29-1|TRBJ2-7|13
TGCAGCGTTGCCCAACAGGGGGCCTACGAGCAGTACTTC
CSVAQQGAYEQYF
>.|TRBD2|TRBV7-8|TRBJ2-2|16
TGTGCCAGCAGTAAACTAGCGGGGGGTAACACCGGGGAGCTGTTTTTT
CASSKLAGGNTGELFF
>.|.|TRBV6-1|TRBJ2-1|16
TGTGCCAGCAGCCGAACCCTCGTGGCAGGGCTCAATGAGCAGTTCTTC
CASSRTLVAGLNEQFF
>.|.|TRBV20-1|TRBJ2-7|13
TGCAGTGCTAAGGTTCACGGGGTCTACGAGCAGTACTTC
CSAKVHGVYEQYF
>few|TRBD2|TRBV4-3|TRBJ2-3|15
TGCGCCAGCAGCCAAGAATGGGCGGGGGGTTCCACGCAGTATTTT
CASSQEWAGGSTQYF
>.|TRBD2|TRBV7-2|TRBJ2-1|10
TGTGCCGTCGGGAGGGATGAGCAGTTCTTC
CAVGRDEQFF
>few|.|TRBV15|TRBJ2-7|15
TGTGCCACCAGCAGAGATGTGGCGGCGTCCTACGAGCAGTACTTC
CATSRDVAASYEQYF
>.|.|TRBV11-2|TRBJ2-7|14
TGTGCCAGCAGCTTAGCAGCGGGCTCCTACGGGCAGTACTTC
CASSLAAGSYGQYF
>.|.|TRBV5-8|TRBJ1-1|16
TGTGCCAGCAGCCCCGGACAGAGGATTGTTGGCACTGAAGCTTTCTTT
CASSPGQRIVGTEAFF
>.|.|TRBV9|TRBJ2-1|13
TGTGCCAGCAGCGAGAGAGTCGCGGGTGAGCAGTTCTTC
CASSERVAGEQFF
>.|.|TRBV5-1|TRBJ2-7|13
TGCGCCAGCAGCGCAGCCGCGTCCTACGATCAGTACTTC
CASSAAASYDQYF
>.|.|TRBV7-6|TRBJ2-7|13
TGTGCCAGCAGCTTTTCGGGTGTCTACGAGCAGTACTTC
CASSFSGVYEQYF
>few|.|TRBV20-1|TRBJ2-1|14
TGCAGTGCTTCCGACTTTCTCCGCTCCAATGAGCAGTTCTTC
CSASDFLRSNEQFF
>few|.|TRBV9|TRBJ1-1|15
TGTGCCAGCAGCGTATCAGCAAGCAGCAACACTGAAGCTTTCTTT
CASSVSASSNTEAFF
>.|.|TRBV30|TRBJ1-3|14
TGTGCCTGGAGTGTACCCGGCTCTGGAAACACCATATATTTT
CAWSVPGSGNTIYF
>few|.|TRBV20-1|TRBJ1-2|12
TGCAGTGCTCCTATGAGGGACTATGGCTACACCTTC
CSAPMRDYGYTF
>few|.|TRBV20-1|TRBJ2-7|13
TGCAGTGCTAGGTGGGGAAGCTCCTACGAGCAGTACTTC
CSARWGSSYEQYF